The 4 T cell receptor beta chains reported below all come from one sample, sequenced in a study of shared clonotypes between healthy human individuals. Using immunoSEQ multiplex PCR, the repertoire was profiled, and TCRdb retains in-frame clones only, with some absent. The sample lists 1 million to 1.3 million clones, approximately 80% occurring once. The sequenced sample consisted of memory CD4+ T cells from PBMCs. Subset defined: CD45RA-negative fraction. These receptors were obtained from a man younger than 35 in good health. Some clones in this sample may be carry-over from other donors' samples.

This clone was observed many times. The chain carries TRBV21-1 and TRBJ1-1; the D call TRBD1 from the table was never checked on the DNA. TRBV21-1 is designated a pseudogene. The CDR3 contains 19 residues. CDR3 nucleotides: TGTGCCAGCAGCAAAGATAATTTCCTACAGGGTAGGTTGAACACTGAAGCTTTCTTT. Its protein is CASSKDNFLQGRLNTEAFF.

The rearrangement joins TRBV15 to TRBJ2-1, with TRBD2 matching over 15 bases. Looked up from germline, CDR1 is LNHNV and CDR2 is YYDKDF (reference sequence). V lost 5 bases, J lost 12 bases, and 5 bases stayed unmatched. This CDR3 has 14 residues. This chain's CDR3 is CATSGGLAGGGQFF. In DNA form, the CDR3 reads TGTGCCACCAGCGGTGGACTAGCGGGAGGGGGGCAGTTCTTC.

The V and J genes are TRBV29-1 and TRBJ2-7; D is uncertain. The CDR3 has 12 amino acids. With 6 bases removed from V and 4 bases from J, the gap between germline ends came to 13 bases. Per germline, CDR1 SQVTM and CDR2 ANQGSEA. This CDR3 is CSVATTAYEQYF. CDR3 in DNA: TGCAGCGTAGCCACAACAGCATACGAGCAGTACTTC.

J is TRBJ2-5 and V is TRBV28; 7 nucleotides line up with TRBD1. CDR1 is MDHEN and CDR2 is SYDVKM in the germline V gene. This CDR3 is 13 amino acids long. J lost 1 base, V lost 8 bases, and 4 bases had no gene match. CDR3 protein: CASLRQGQETQYF. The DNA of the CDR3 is TGTGCCAGCCTCAGACAGGGCCAAGAGACCCAGTACTTC.